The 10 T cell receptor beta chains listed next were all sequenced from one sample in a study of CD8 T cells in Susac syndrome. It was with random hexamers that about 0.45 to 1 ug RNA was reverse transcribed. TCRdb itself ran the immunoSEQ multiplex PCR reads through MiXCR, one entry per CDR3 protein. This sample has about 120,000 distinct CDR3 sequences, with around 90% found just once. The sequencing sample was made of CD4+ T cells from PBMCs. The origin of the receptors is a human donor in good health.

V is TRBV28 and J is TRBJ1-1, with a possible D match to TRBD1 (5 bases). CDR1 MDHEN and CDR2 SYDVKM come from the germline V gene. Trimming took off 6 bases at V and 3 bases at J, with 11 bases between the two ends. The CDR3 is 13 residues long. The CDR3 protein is CASSGGRDTEAFF. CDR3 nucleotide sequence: TGTGCCAGCAGCGGGGGGAGGGACACTGAAGCTTTCTTT.

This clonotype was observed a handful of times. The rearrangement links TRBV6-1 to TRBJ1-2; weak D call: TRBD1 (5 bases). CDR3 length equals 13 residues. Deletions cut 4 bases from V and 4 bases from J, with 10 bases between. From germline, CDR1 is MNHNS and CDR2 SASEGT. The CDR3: CASSAQAIYGYTF. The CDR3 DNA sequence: TGTGCCAGCAGTGCACAGGCAATCTATGGCTACACCTTC.

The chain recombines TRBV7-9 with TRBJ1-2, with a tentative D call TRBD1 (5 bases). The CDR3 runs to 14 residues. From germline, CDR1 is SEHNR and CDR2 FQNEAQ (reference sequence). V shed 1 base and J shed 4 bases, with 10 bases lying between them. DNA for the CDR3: TGTGCCAGCAGCTTAGAAGACAGTGGCTATGGCTACACCTTC. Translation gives CASSLEDSGYGYTF.

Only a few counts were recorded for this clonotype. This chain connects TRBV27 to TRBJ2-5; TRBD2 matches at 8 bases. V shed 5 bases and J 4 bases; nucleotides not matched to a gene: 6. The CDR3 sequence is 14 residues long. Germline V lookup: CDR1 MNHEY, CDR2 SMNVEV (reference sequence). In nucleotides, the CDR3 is TGTGCCAGCAGTCCAGTGGCGGGGGGAGAGACCCAGTACTTC. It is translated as CASSPVAGGETQYF.

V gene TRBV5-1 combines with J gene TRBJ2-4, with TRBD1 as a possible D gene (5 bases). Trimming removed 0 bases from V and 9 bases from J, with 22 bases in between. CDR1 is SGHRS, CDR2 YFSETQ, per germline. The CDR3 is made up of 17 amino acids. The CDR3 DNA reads TGCGCCAGCAGCTTGGAAATTGGGCTTGGGGCCGTGGGCATTCAGTACTTC. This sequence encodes CASSLEIGLGAVGIQYF.

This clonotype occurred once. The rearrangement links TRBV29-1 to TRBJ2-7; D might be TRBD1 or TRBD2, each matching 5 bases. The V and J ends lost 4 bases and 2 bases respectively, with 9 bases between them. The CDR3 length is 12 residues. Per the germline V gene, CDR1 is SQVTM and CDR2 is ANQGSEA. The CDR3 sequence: CSVGTGPYEQYF. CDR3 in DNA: TGCAGCGTTGGCACGGGGCCCTACGAGCAGTACTTC.

The DNA of the CDR3 is TGTGCCAGCAGCCAGAACCTGGGCACAGGGCCATTGACTAATGAAAAACTGTTTTTT. Amino acid sequence: CASSQNLGTGPLTNEKLFF. The genes are TRBV4-2 and TRBJ1-4, with a tentative D call TRBD1 (6 bases). The CDR3 runs to 19 residues. Trimming stripped 3 bases from V and 2 bases from J, with 22 bases between. Per the germline V gene, CDR1 is LGHNA and CDR2 is YNFKEQ.

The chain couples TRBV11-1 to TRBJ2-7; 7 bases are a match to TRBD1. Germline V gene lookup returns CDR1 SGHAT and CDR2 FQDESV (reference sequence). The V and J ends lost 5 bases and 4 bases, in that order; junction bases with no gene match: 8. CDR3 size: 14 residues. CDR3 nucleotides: TGTGCCAGCAGCGACCCGGGACAGTCGTACGAGCAGTACTTC. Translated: CASSDPGQSYEQYF.

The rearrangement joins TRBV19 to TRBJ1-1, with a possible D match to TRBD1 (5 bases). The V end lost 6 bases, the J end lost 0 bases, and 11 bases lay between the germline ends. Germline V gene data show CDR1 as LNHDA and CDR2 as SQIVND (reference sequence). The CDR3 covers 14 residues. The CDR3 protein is CASRRDSMNTEAFF. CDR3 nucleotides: TGTGCCAGTAGGAGGGACTCTATGAACACTGAAGCTTTCTTT.

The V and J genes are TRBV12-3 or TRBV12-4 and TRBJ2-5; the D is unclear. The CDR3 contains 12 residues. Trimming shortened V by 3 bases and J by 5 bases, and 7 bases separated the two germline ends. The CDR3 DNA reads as TGTGCCAGCAGTTTGATTACGGAGACCCAGTACTTC. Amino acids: CASSLITETQYF.